This T cell receptor beta chain was documented in a study of graft-versus-host responses after intestinal transplantation. Study-level information: Recipients across the board were started on anti-thymocyte globulin induction, then kept on tacrolimus and steroids for about three years.

Measured with immunoSEQ multiplex PCR; TCRdb has only the in-frame clones, and not every one. The repertoire consists of approximately 130,000 clones, with approximately 90% occurring once and the leading ten covering over 0.15%. Study findings and constraints: Some patients had graft-donor T cell macrochimerism, and their allografts showed high graft-versus-host to host-versus-graft clonal ratios. Peak GvH clone levels in circulation were associated with early post-transplant HvG declines. GvH clones surfaced in recipient marrow, some emerging earlier in ileum or blood.

A word on this clone: What it recognizes is unknown.

The origin of this receptor is a human donor who received an intestinal transplant. Sequencing used unstimulated CD4+ T cells sorted from spleen or lymph node cells, obtained before intestinal transplant.

The CDR3 DNA is TGTGCCAGCAGCCCACCGTGGGGGGGGGCCTACGAGCAGTACTTC. It codes for CASSPPWGGAYEQYF. J is TRBJ2-7 and V is TRBV7-2; TRBD2 aligns across 7 bases. Germline V gene data show CDR1 as SGHTA and CDR2 as FQGNSA. J lost 2 bases, V lost 5 bases, and 9 bases had no gene match. The CDR3 extends over 15 amino acids.